Listed below are T cell receptor beta chains from one sample, sequenced in a study of regulatory T cells in long-lasting Graves disease. TCRdb re-derived calls from the multiplex PCR reads in MiXCR, one entry per CDR3 protein. The sample lists fewer than 650,000 distinct CDR3 sequences, about 15% seen once, with roughly 18% in the top ten. This same sample was also part of a study on T cells in Graves' hyperthyroidism and ophthalmopathy.

This material consisted of peripheral blood mononuclear cells (PBMCs), taken at new diagnosis, from a patient treated with antithyroid drugs. These receptor sequences come from a woman in her 30s with Graves disease. The CDR3 runs from the conserved cysteine through the conserved F or W. D genes are given only for firm matches. Only part of the rows carry a size: once, few, many, or a class if the clone is expanded.

d_gene | j_gene | v_gene | abundance | CDR3nt | CDR3aa
NA | TRBJ1-6 | TRBV7-2 | few | TGTGCCAGCAGGTCCCTCGGGGACGGTAATTCACCCCTCCACTTT | CASRSLGDGNSPLHF
TRBD1 | TRBJ1-1 | TRBV3-1 | NA | TGTGCCAGCAGCCAAGTAGGACAGGAGAGGTTACGAGCTTTCTTT | CASSQVGQERLRAFF
TRBD1 | TRBJ2-1 | TRBV20-1 | NA | TGCAGTGCTAGGGCCGGGACAGCCAGCTCCTACAATGAGCAGTTCTTC | CSARAGTASSYNEQFF
TRBD2 | TRBJ2-7 | TRBV27 | NA | TGTGCCAGCAGTTTATCGTGGGGGGGTACCTACGAGCAGTACTTC | CASSLSWGGTYEQYF
NA | TRBJ2-7 | TRBV10-3 | few | TGTGCCACCACGTTTGGGACAACCTCCTACGAGCAGTACTTC | CATTFGTTSYEQYF
NA | TRBJ1-1 | TRBV6-2/TRBV6-3 | NA | TGTGCCAGCAGTTTCCCGGACAGAGGGGGGACTGAAGCTTTCTTT | CASSFPDRGGTEAFF
TRBD1 | TRBJ2-7 | TRBV7-9 | few | TGTGCCAGCAGCTTAAGGGGACAGCTCTACGAGCAGTACTTC | CASSLRGQLYEQYF
TRBD2 | TRBJ2-1 | TRBV28 | NA | TGTGCCAGCTCACCTAGCGGGAGGACTAACCTTCGCTCCTACAATGAGCAGTTCTTC | CASSPSGRTNLRSYNEQFF
NA | TRBJ2-5 | TRBV7-7 | NA | TGTGCTAGCAGCCAGGGGGACTTCTCGGAGACCCAGTACTTC | CASSQGDFSETQYF
NA | TRBJ1-5 | TRBV6-1 | many | TGTGCCAGCAACCGGGACACGGCATCTCCTAGCAATCAGCCCCAGCATTTT | CASNRDTASPSNQPQHF
NA | TRBJ2-3 | TRBV19 | few | TGTGCCAGTAGGTGGAGCCCTAGCACAGATACGCAGTATTTT | CASRWSPSTDTQYF
NA | TRBJ1-1 | TRBV2 | many | TGTGCCAGCCACCTGATGGGGGCCCAAGGAGGAGCTTTCTTT | CASHLMGAQGGAFF
TRBD1 | TRBJ2-7 | TRBV19 | many | TGTGCCAGTAGTATTTCGAGACAGGGGGGTTACGAGCAGTACTTC | CASSISRQGGYEQYF
NA | TRBJ1-5 | TRBV19 | NA | TGTGCCTGTAGTATGGAGGGCCGAAGCAATCAGCCCCAGCATTTT | CACSMEGRSNQPQHF
TRBD1 | TRBJ2-5 | TRBV2 | NA | TGTGCCGGCTCCGGGACAGGGGGCGTGACCCAGTACTTC | CAGSGTGGVTQYF
NA | TRBJ1-2 | TRBV6-1 | many | TGTGCCAGCAGGCACGACCGAGGGCGAACCAACTATGGCTACACCTTC | CASRHDRGRTNYGYTF
NA | TRBJ1-2 | TRBV2 | many | TGTGCCAGCAGTTGGGACCGAACGAATAACTATGGCTACACCTTC | CASSWDRTNNYGYTF
NA | TRBJ1-6 | TRBV27 | NA | TGTGCCAGCAGTTTATCGCGAGGGTCTTATTCACCCCTCCACTTT | CASSLSRGSYSPLHF
NA | TRBJ1-5 | TRBV28 | NA | TGTGCCAGCACGGTGCAGCAAAGGGGGGCGGGTCAGCCCCAGCATTTT | CASTVQQRGAGQPQHF
NA | TRBJ2-3 | TRBV5-1 | many | TGCGCCAGCAGCTTGGTCGGGGGCGATACGCAGTATTTT | CASSLVGGDTQYF
NA | TRBJ2-7 | TRBV7-3 | NA | TGTGCCAGCAGCACGCAGGGTTGGGGGTACGAGCAGTACTTC | CASSTQGWGYEQYF
NA | TRBJ2-1 | TRBV27 | few | TGTGCCAGCCACCGGGATCTAGCATACAATGAGCAGTTCTTC | CASHRDLAYNEQFF
NA | TRBJ2-1 | TRBV30 | many | TGTGCCTGGAGCCGTTACAATGAGCAGTTCTTC | CAWSRYNEQFF
NA | TRBJ2-5 | TRBV12-3/TRBV12-4 | many | TGTGCCAGCAGTTTAAGCAGCGGACCCTTTGAGACCCAGTACTTC | CASSLSSGPFETQYF
NA | TRBJ1-2 | TRBV20-1 | NA | TGCAGTGCCATCGGTCGGGGCTACACCTTC | CSAIGRGYTF
NA | TRBJ1-2 | TRBV30 | NA | TGTGCCTGGAGCCCAACGGGGGGGTATGGCTACACCTTC | CAWSPTGGYGYTF
TRBD2 | TRBJ2-2 | TRBV3-1 | NA | TGTGCCAGCAGCCTAGTCTTCCCGGGACTAGCGGACACCGGGGAGCTGTTTTTT | CASSLVFPGLADTGELFF
NA | TRBJ2-5 | TRBV30 | few | TGTGCCTGGAGGGGGGGGCAGACCCAGTACTTC | CAWRGGQTQYF
NA | TRBJ2-7 | TRBV27 | many | TGTGCCAGCAGTTTTGGGGGCCTGAGCTCCTACGAGCAGTACTTC | CASSFGGLSSYEQYF
NA | TRBJ2-1 | TRBV11-2 | many | TGTGCCAGCAGCTCCTGGACTCAAGCCGACTACAATGAGCAGTTCTTC | CASSSWTQADYNEQFF
NA | TRBJ1-4 | TRBV20-1 | NA | TGCAGTGTCGCCGGGGGACCTAATGAAAAACTGTTTTTT | CSVAGGPNEKLFF
NA | TRBJ2-7 | TRBV28 | many | TGTGCCAGCAGTTCCCGATGGGGGAACGAGCAGTACTTC | CASSSRWGNEQYF
NA | TRBJ1-1 | TRBV28 | many | TGTGCCAGCAGTGCGACGACACCGAGGGCTTTCTTT | CASSATTPRAFF
NA | TRBJ1-5 | TRBV30 | many | TGTGCCTGGAGTTTAGGCAGGGAAGGACAGCCCCAGCATTTT | CAWSLGREGQPQHF
TRBD1 | TRBJ2-1 | TRBV3-1 | NA | TGTGCCAGCAGCCCTCGGACAGGGGCGGGAGCGGAGTTCTTC | CASSPRTGAGAEFF
NA | TRBJ1-2 | TRBV2 | NA | TGTGCCAGCTCTCCCGGGGGCGCCAAGCTTGGCTACACCTTC | CASSPGGAKLGYTF
NA | TRBJ2-5 | TRBV20-1 | many | TGCAGTGCTAGTGCGGGTGCCCAAGAGACCCAGTACTTC | CSASAGAQETQYF
NA | TRBJ1-5 | TRBV18 | few | TGTGCCAGCTCTCTTAAGGGGGGGAATCAGCCCCAGCATTTT | CASSLKGGNQPQHF
NA | TRBJ2-7 | TRBV29-1 | many | TGCAGCGTTGAAGAGGGGACGGAAGCAGGCTACGAGCAGTACTTC | CSVEEGTEAGYEQYF
TRBD1 | TRBJ2-2 | TRBV9 | NA | TGTGCCAGCAGCCTGGGACAGGGAACCCCCGGGGAGCTGTTTTTT | CASSLGQGTPGELFF
NA | TRBJ2-3 | TRBV3-1 | NA | TGTGCCAGCAGCCAGGGGTGGAGCGAGGGCACAGATACGCAGTATTTT | CASSQGWSEGTDTQYF
TRBD1 | TRBJ2-7 | TRBV24-1 | NA | TGTGCCACCAGTGAACCGGGACAGGGGATTTACGAGCAGTACTTC | CATSEPGQGIYEQYF